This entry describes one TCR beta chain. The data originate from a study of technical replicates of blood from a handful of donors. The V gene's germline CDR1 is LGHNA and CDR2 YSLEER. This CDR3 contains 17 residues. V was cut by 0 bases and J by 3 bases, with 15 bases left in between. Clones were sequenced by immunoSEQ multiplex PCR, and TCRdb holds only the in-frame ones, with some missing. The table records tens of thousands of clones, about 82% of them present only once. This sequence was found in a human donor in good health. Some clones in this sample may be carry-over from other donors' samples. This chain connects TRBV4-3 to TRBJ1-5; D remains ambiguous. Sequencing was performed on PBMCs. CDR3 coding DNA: TGCGCCAGCAGCCAAGATAGGACGGGGTGGGTCAATCAGCCCCAGCATTTT. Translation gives CASSQDRTGWVNQPQHF.